The rows below give T cell receptor beta chains drawn from one sample of a study of blood T cell repertoires in COVID-19. Clones were read by immunoSEQ multiplex PCR, and TCRdb kept only the in-frame ones, dropping some. The sample holds 120,000 to 150,000 clones, around nine tenths seen once. Sequencing was carried out using peripheral blood. The receptors shown here come from a woman between 45 and 60 years old with active or convalescent COVID-19. Each CDR3 is given with its conserved first and last residue. Each record gives: CDR3 protein, CDR3 DNA, J gene, D gene, V gene, clone size. The D gene is left open where the match is weak. Clone size is not always given. Where it is, it says once, few, many or a class for expanded clones.

CDR3aa: CASSRSGSGELFF
CDR3nt: TGTGCCAGCAGCCGGTCGGGGTCCGGGGAGCTGTTTTTT
j_gene: TRBJ2-2
d_gene: .
v_gene: TRBV7-3
abundance: few

CDR3aa: CSVVGPGQGPSYNEQFF
CDR3nt: TGCAGCGTTGTAGGTCCCGGACAGGGTCCTTCCTACAATGAGCAGTTCTTC
j_gene: TRBJ2-1
d_gene: TRBD1
v_gene: TRBV29-1
abundance: .

CDR3aa: CASSLGRTSPYEQYF
CDR3nt: TGTGCCAGCAGCTTGGGTCGGACTAGCCCCTACGAGCAGTACTTC
j_gene: TRBJ2-7
d_gene: TRBD2
v_gene: TRBV5-4
abundance: .

CDR3aa: CASSQFLAGAFTGELFF
CDR3nt: TGCGCCAGCAGCCAATTCCTAGCGGGAGCATTTACCGGGGAGCTGTTTTTT
j_gene: TRBJ2-2
d_gene: TRBD2
v_gene: TRBV4-1
abundance: .

CDR3aa: CASSLGGANEKLFF
CDR3nt: TGTGCCAGCAGCTTAGGGGGGGCTAATGAAAAACTGTTTTTT
j_gene: TRBJ1-4
d_gene: .
v_gene: TRBV7-2
abundance: .

CDR3aa: CASSQDRLAGANNEQFF
CDR3nt: TGCGCCAGCAGCCAAGATCGGCTAGCGGGCGCCAACAATGAGCAGTTCTTC
j_gene: TRBJ2-1
d_gene: TRBD2
v_gene: TRBV4-3
abundance: .

CDR3aa: CASVGLAGTQYF
CDR3nt: TGTGCCAGCGTGGGACTAGCGGGGACCCAGTACTTC
j_gene: TRBJ2-5
d_gene: TRBD2
v_gene: TRBV3-1/TRBV3-2
abundance: .

CDR3aa: CASLTDTARGTQYF
CDR3nt: TGTGCCAGTTTGACAGATACCGCGAGAGGGACCCAGTACTTC
j_gene: TRBJ2-5
d_gene: .
v_gene: TRBV28
abundance: .

CDR3aa: CASSQDLATDTQYF
CDR3nt: TGTGCCAGCAGCCAAGATCTGGCCACAGATACGCAGTATTTT
j_gene: TRBJ2-3
d_gene: .
v_gene: TRBV4-2
abundance: .

CDR3aa: CASRDRGGNQPQHF
CDR3nt: TGTGCCAGCCGGGACAGGGGCGGGAATCAGCCCCAGCATTTT
j_gene: TRBJ1-5
d_gene: TRBD1
v_gene: TRBV2
abundance: .

CDR3aa: CASGPTLYNSPLHF
CDR3nt: TGTGCCAGCGGCCCGACATTATATAATTCACCCCTCCACTTT
j_gene: TRBJ1-6
d_gene: .
v_gene: TRBV6-2/TRBV6-3
abundance: .

CDR3aa: CASGLRDGGNTEAFF
CDR3nt: TGTGCTAGTGGTTTGAGGGACGGGGGGAACACTGAAGCTTTCTTT
j_gene: TRBJ1-1
d_gene: .
v_gene: TRBV12-5
abundance: .

CDR3aa: CSVEGDGWALQFF
CDR3nt: TGCAGCGTTGAAGGCGATGGTTGGGCCTTGCAGTTCTTC
j_gene: TRBJ2-1
d_gene: .
v_gene: TRBV29-1
abundance: .

CDR3aa: CASSPRTSGGEETQYF
CDR3nt: TGTGCCAGCAGCCCTAGGACTAGCGGGGGGGAGGAGACCCAGTACTTC
j_gene: TRBJ2-5
d_gene: TRBD2
v_gene: TRBV7-2
abundance: .

CDR3aa: CASSERGGQGPTYEQYF
CDR3nt: TGTGCCAGCAGTGAGAGGGGGGGGCAGGGTCCTACCTACGAGCAGTACTTC
j_gene: TRBJ2-7
d_gene: .
v_gene: TRBV25-1
abundance: .

CDR3aa: CASSLPFVPEAFF
CDR3nt: TGTGCCAGCAGTTTACCTTTTGTCCCTGAAGCTTTCTTT
j_gene: TRBJ1-1
d_gene: .
v_gene: TRBV28
abundance: .

CDR3aa: CAWSGMRAGELFF
CDR3nt: TGTGCCTGGAGTGGGATGAGGGCCGGGGAGCTGTTTTTT
j_gene: TRBJ2-2
d_gene: .
v_gene: TRBV30
abundance: once

CDR3aa: CASRPSGGPYEQYF
CDR3nt: TGTGCCAGCAGACCTAGCGGGGGACCCTACGAGCAGTACTTC
j_gene: TRBJ2-7
d_gene: TRBD2
v_gene: TRBV6-2/TRBV6-3
abundance: .

CDR3aa: CASSPQTGGDEKLFF
CDR3nt: TGTGCCAGTAGTCCTCAGACAGGGGGCGATGAAAAACTGTTTTTT
j_gene: TRBJ1-4
d_gene: TRBD1
v_gene: TRBV19
abundance: .

CDR3aa: CASSPPGRTYGYTF
CDR3nt: TGTGCCAGTAGTCCTCCCGGGAGGACCTATGGCTACACCTTC
j_gene: TRBJ1-2
d_gene: .
v_gene: TRBV19
abundance: once

CDR3aa: CASSLRGAVNTEAFF
CDR3nt: TGTGCCAGCAGCTTACGGGGGGCGGTGAACACTGAAGCTTTCTTT
j_gene: TRBJ1-1
d_gene: .
v_gene: TRBV7-8
abundance: .

CDR3aa: CASSPGQGTDQPQHF
CDR3nt: TGTGCCAGCAGTCCTGGACAGGGGACCGATCAGCCCCAGCATTTT
j_gene: TRBJ1-5
d_gene: TRBD1
v_gene: TRBV6-6
abundance: .

CDR3aa: CASSPGADGYTF
CDR3nt: TGTGCCAGCTCACCAGGGGCGGATGGCTACACCTTC
j_gene: TRBJ1-2
d_gene: .
v_gene: TRBV18
abundance: .

CDR3aa: CASSYLTTATDTQYF
CDR3nt: TGTGCCAGCAGTTACTTAACGACAGCAACAGATACGCAGTATTTT
j_gene: TRBJ2-3
d_gene: .
v_gene: TRBV6-5
abundance: .

CDR3aa: CASSTAGGYTEAFF
CDR3nt: TGTGCCAGCAGCACCGCAGGGGGCTACACTGAAGCTTTCTTT
j_gene: TRBJ1-1
d_gene: TRBD1
v_gene: TRBV7-2
abundance: .

CDR3aa: CASKPGQVPGYTF
CDR3nt: TGTGCCAGCAAACCGGGACAGGTTCCCGGCTACACCTTC
j_gene: TRBJ1-2
d_gene: TRBD1
v_gene: TRBV27
abundance: .

CDR3aa: CASSQDLSGELFF
CDR3nt: TGCGCCAGCAGCCAAGATCTCAGCGGGGAGCTGTTTTTT
j_gene: TRBJ2-2
d_gene: .
v_gene: TRBV4-3
abundance: once